These 21 T cell receptor beta chains came from one sample sequenced in a study of blood T cell repertoires in COVID-19. Method: immunoSEQ multiplex PCR; TCRdb's copy keeps in-frame clones and lacks some. The sample gives more than 200,000 clones, around four fifths of which show up once; 2% to 3% is in the top ten. The sequenced material came from peripheral blood. Receptors were obtained from a woman in her thirties or forties with active or convalescent COVID-19.

V gene TRBV10-3 combines with J gene TRBJ1-3; 7 positions agree with TRBD1. Germline V gene sequence: CDR1 ENHRY, CDR2 SYGVKD. V lost 3 bases to trimming and J lost 0 bases; unmatched junction nucleotides: 8. The CDR3 runs 17 residues. The CDR3 loop is CAISERDSIFSGNTIYF. The DNA for the CDR3 is TGTGCCATCAGTGAAAGGGACAGTATCTTCTCTGGAAACACCATATATTTT.

The gene calls are TRBV3-1 (or the pseudogene TRBV3-2) and TRBJ1-2; 11 positions agree with TRBD1. V shed 3 bases, J shed 9 bases, and the junction held 9 bases outside the gene matches. The germline gives CDR1 LGHDT, CDR2 YNNKEL (reference sequence). The CDR3 runs 15 residues. The CDR3 is CASSQGDRGLKSYTF. DNA for the CDR3: TGTGCCAGCAGCCAGGGGGACAGGGGGTTGAAAAGCTACACCTTC.

The chain carries TRBV7-2 and TRBJ2-7, with D possibly matching TRBD2 (6 bases). Trimming left V 2 bases short and J 7 bases short, with 18 bases between. The CDR3 extends over 15 amino acids. Germline CDR1 is SGHTA and CDR2 is FQGNSA. In DNA form, the CDR3 reads TGTGCCAGCAGCTTACTTGGCGGGGTTGTCGGGGAGCAGTACTTC. As protein: CASSLLGGVVGEQYF.

This clone came up once. V gene TRBV2 combines with J gene TRBJ1-1; 8 positions agree with TRBD1. Germline lookup yields CDR1 SNHLY and CDR2 FYNNEI. This CDR3 has 14 amino acids. V trimming: 6 bases; J trimming: 0 bases; junction bases outside the gene matches: 3. Written as DNA, the CDR3 is TGTGCCAGCAGAGGACAGGGTCTGAACACTGAAGCTTTCTTT. This sequence encodes CASRGQGLNTEAFF.

About this clone: A single base separates this from a much larger clone, so it may be a read error. This chain links TRBV9 with TRBJ1-1; the D is unclear. Germline V CDR1 and CDR2: SGDLS, YYNGEE. V gave up 3 bases and J gave up 1 base, with 4 bases separating them. The CDR3 consists of 12 residues. The CDR3 sequence is CASSAGNTEAFF. The DNA for the CDR3 is TGTGCCAGCAGCGCGGGGAACACTGAAGCTTTCTTT.

This rearrangement joins TRBV4-2 to TRBJ2-1, with D possibly being TRBD2 (6 bases). The V end was cut by 5 bases, the J end by 9 bases, with 23 bases between. This CDR3 is 16 amino acids long. The germline V gene has CDR1 LGHNA and CDR2 YNFKEQ. As DNA, the CDR3 is TGTGCCAGCAGCAGAATGGGGACTCAGTATGGGGGTGAGCAGTTCTTC. Amino acids: CASSRMGTQYGGEQFF.

This chain uses TRBV4-3 with TRBJ2-1; 7 bases are shared with TRBD1. The length of the CDR3 is 14 residues. The V segment lost 4 bases and the J segment 2 bases; nucleotides outside the gene matches: 2. The germline gives CDR1 LGHNA, CDR2 YSLEER. The CDR3 here is CASSPDRTYNEQFF. The CDR3 DNA is TGCGCCAGCAGCCCGGACAGGACCTACAATGAGCAGTTCTTC.

The rearrangement uses TRBV5-1 and TRBJ2-2; 8 bases fit TRBD2. CDR1 and CDR2 from the germline V gene are SGHRS and YFSETQ. The length of the CDR3 is 15 residues. After removal of 5 bases from V and 7 bases from J, the junction contained 10 bases not matched to a gene. The CDR3 region has the DNA TGCGCCAGCAGAGTTTCAGCGGGAGACATCGGGGAGCTGTTTTTT. This encodes CASRVSAGDIGELFF.

This chain joins TRBV24-1 and TRBJ2-1; the D gene is possibly TRBD2 (5 bases). Trimming stripped 4 bases from V and 5 bases from J, with 14 bases between. The CDR3 length is 15 residues. The germline gives CDR1 KGHDR, CDR2 SFDVKD. CDR3 region: CATSETGSTNNEQFF. CDR3 DNA sequence: TGTGCCACCAGTGAAACGGGGTCGACAAACAATGAGCAGTTCTTC.

V gene TRBV18 combines with J gene TRBJ2-6; D perhaps matches TRBD1 (6 bases). CDR1 is KGHSH and CDR2 is LQKENI in the germline V gene. V gave up 1 base and J gave up 0 bases, with 7 bases separating them. CDR3 length: 16 residues. The CDR3: CASSPLGASGANVLTF. The DNA of the CDR3 is TGTGCCAGCTCACCACTGGGGGCCTCTGGGGCCAACGTCCTGACTTTC.

The V call is TRBV14, the J call TRBJ1-2; 8 nucleotides agree with TRBD1. Germline V CDR1 and CDR2: SGHDN, FVKESK. J gave up 9 bases and V 4 bases, and 10 bases lay outside the gene matches. This CDR3 contains 14 residues. In DNA form, the CDR3 reads TGTGCCAGCAGCCCCGAGGGACAGGTACCCCGCTACACCTTC. This translates into CASSPEGQVPRYTF.

The table lists this clone with a count of one. The chain recombines TRBV6-6 with TRBJ1-5; tentatively, D is TRBD1 (5 bases). The CDR3 runs to 13 residues. V lost 7 bases to trimming and J lost 6 bases, with 13 bases between them. Germline loops: CDR1 MNHNY, CDR2 SVGAGI (reference sequence). The CDR3 reads CASKRGESQPQHF. The CDR3 DNA is TGTGCCAGCAAGCGGGGGGAGAGTCAGCCCCAGCATTTT.

This clone was seen at least ten times. The rearrangement joins TRBV28 to TRBJ2-3; TRBD2 matches 7 bases. The trim removed 4 bases at V and 4 bases at J, leaving 5 bases unmatched. This CDR3 contains 14 residues. CDR1 and CDR2 (germline): MDHEN, SYDVKM. The CDR3 loop is CASSSARGSDTQYF. DNA for the CDR3: TGTGCCAGCAGTTCTGCGCGGGGGTCAGATACGCAGTATTTT.

The rearrangement joins TRBV4-2 to TRBJ1-2, with a tentative D call TRBD1 (5 bases). The CDR3 is 12 amino acids. V lost 6 bases to trimming and J lost 0 bases, with 5 bases between them. Germline V gene lookup returns CDR1 LGHNA and CDR2 YNFKEQ. CDR3 coding DNA: TGTGCCAGCAGGACAGCTAACTATGGCTACACCTTC. This codes for CASRTANYGYTF.

This chain uses TRBV29-1 with TRBJ2-1; 7 bases match TRBD2. J gave up 4 bases and V 4 bases, and 7 bases lay outside the gene matches. CDR1 SQVTM and CDR2 ANQGSEA come from the germline V gene. CDR3 size: 14 residues. CDR3 sequence: CSVGLRGRYNEQFF. The CDR3 bases are TGCAGCGTTGGACTGCGGGGGAGATACAATGAGCAGTTCTTC.

The chain combines TRBV11-2 with TRBJ2-3; D unresolved. This CDR3 is 13 amino acids long. The germline V gene has CDR1 SGHAT and CDR2 FQNNGV. V lost 5 bases and J 4 bases, leaving 10 bases between the germline ends. In DNA form, the CDR3 reads TGTGCCAGCAGCCCCAGTTTGGCAGATACGCAGTATTTT. Protein product: CASSPSLADTQYF.

The chain combines TRBV25-1 with TRBJ2-7, with 10 bases matching TRBD1. This CDR3 is 15 amino acids long. V gave up 4 bases and J gave up 3 bases; unmatched junction bases: 6. Germline V gene data show CDR1 as MGHDK and CDR2 as SYGVNS. CDR3 sequence: CASSAPGQGNYEQYF. The CDR3, as DNA: TGTGCCAGCAGTGCTCCGGGACAGGGGAACTACGAGCAGTACTTC.

This clone is a singleton in its sample. The chain has TRBV7-2 and TRBJ2-3; TRBD2 is a possible D gene (6 bases). Trimming cost V 3 bases and J 7 bases, with 26 bases left between them. Germline loops: CDR1 SGHTA, CDR2 FQGNSA. CDR3 length: 18 amino acids. The CDR3 coding sequence is TGTGCCAGCAGCTTTCCGCCGGGACTCCATCCGCGCATGTATACGCAGTATTTT. Amino acids: CASSFPPGLHPRMYTQYF.

V gene TRBV18 combines with J gene TRBJ1-2; no reliable D call. The CDR3 totals 13 residues. Looked up from germline, CDR1 is KGHSH and CDR2 is LQKENI. V was cut by 3 bases and J by 1 base, with 6 bases left in between. For the CDR3, the DNA is TGTGCCAGCTCACCGGGGAGTAACTATGGCTACACCTTC. It translates to CASSPGSNYGYTF. The whole variable domain, remainder taken from reference TRBV18 and TRBJ1-2, is NAGVMQNPRHLVRRRGQEARLRCSPMKGHSHVYWYRQLPEEGLKFMVYLQKENIIDESGMPKERFSAEFPKEGPSILRIQQVVRGDSAAYFCASSPGSNYGYTFGSGTRLTVV.

The genes are TRBV6-2 or TRBV6-3 and TRBJ1-1, with 10 bases that match TRBD1. Trimming took 6 bases from V and 0 from J; bases not matched to a gene: 7. The CDR3 has 16 residues. The germline V gene has CDR1 MNHEY and CDR2 SVGEGT. The CDR3, as DNA: TGTGCCAGCAGCCCAGACAGGGGGCTATTGAACACTGAAGCTTTCTTT. Amino acid sequence: CASSPDRGLLNTEAFF.

This clone was detected only once. The chain recombines TRBV11-3 with TRBJ1-4, with D maybe TRBD1 (6 bases). V was shortened by 5 bases and J by 0 bases, with 16 bases between the two germline ends. The CDR3 extends over 17 amino acids. CDR1 and CDR2 (germline): SGHNT, YENEEA. The DNA of the CDR3 is TGTGCCAGCAGCCTCGACAGGTTCCCGACAACTAATGAAAAACTGTTTTTT. Encoded protein: CASSLDRFPTTNEKLFF. The full variable domain, in which reference TRBV11-3 and TRBJ1-4 provide the parts outside the CDR3, is EAGVVQSPRYKIIEKKQPVAFWCNPISGHNTLYWYLQNLGQGPELLIRYENEEAVDDSQLPKDRFSAERLKGVDSTLKIQPAELGDSAVYLCASSLDRFPTTNEKLFFGSGTQLSVL.